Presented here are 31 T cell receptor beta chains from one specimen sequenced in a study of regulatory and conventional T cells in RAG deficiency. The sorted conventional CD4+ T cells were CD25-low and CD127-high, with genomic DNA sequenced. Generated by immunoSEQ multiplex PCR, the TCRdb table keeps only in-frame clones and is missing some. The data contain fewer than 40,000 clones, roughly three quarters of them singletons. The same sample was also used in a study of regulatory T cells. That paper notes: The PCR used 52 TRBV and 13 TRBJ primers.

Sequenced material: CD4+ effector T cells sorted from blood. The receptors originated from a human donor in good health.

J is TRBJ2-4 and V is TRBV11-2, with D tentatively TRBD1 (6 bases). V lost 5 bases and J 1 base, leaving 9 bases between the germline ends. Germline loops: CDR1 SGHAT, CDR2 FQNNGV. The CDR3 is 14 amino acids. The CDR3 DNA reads TGTGCCAGCAGCCTAAGGGGGGCCAAAAACATTCAGTACTTC. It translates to CASSLRGAKNIQYF.

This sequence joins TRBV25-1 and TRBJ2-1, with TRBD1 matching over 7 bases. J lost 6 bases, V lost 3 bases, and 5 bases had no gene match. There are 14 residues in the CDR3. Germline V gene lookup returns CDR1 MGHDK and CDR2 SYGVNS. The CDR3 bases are TGTGCCAGCAGTGACCGGGGACAGCTCAATGAGCAGTTCTTC. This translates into CASSDRGQLNEQFF.

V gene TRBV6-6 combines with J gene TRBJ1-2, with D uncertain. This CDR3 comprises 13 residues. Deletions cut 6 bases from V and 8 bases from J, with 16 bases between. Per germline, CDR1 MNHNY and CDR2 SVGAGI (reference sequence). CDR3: CASSPRERQGYTF. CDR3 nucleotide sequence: TGTGCCAGCAGCCCTCGTGAGAGGCAGGGCTACACCTTC.

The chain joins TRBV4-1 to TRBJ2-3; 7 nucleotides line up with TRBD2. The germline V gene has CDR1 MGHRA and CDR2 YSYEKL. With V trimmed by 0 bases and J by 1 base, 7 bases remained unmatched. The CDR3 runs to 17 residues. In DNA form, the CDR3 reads TGCGCCAGCAGCCAAGATGGTGGGAGCGGGGGCACAGATACGCAGTATTTT. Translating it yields CASSQDGGSGGTDTQYF.

The CDR3 loop reads CASSHDRFSYTF. The CDR3, as DNA: TGCGCCAGCAGCCACGACAGGTTTAGCTACACCTTC. The chain is built from TRBV5-1 and TRBJ1-2; a possible D gene is TRBD1 (6 bases). This CDR3 spans 12 amino acids. The germline V and J ends were trimmed by 4 bases and 9 bases, with 13 bases remaining between them. Germline assignment: CDR1 SGHRS and CDR2 YFSETQ.

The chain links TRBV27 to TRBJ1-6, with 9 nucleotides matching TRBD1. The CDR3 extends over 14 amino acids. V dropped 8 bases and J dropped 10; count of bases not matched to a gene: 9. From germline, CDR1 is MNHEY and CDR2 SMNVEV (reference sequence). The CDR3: CASGSWTGESPLHF. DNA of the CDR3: TGTGCCAGCGGTTCATGGACAGGGGAATCACCCCTCCACTTT.

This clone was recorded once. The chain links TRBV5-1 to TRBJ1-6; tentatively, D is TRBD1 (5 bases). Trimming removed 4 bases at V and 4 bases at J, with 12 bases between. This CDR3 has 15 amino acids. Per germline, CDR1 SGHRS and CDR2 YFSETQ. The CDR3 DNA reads TGCGCCAGCAGCCCGGCGGGGGGTTATAATTCACCCCTCCACTTT. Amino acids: CASSPAGGYNSPLHF.

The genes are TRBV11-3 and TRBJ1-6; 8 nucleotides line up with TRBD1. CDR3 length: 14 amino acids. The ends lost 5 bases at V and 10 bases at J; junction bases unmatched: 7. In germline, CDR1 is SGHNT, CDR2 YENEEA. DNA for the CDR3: TGTGCCAGCAGCCTCGGACAGGGAGGATCACCCCTCCACTTT. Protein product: CASSLGQGGSPLHF.

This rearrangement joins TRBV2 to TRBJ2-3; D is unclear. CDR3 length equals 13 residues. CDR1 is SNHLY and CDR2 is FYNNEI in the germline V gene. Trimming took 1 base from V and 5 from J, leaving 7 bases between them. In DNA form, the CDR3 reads TGTGCCAGCAGTGAAGGGCGGCAAGATACGCAGTATTTT. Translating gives CASSEGRQDTQYF.

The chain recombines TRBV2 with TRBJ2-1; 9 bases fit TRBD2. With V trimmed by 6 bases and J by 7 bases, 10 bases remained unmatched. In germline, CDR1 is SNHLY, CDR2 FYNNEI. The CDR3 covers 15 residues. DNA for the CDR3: TGTGCCAGCAGCCAGCGGGGGGACTTAGGAAATGAGCAGTTCTTC. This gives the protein CASSQRGDLGNEQFF.

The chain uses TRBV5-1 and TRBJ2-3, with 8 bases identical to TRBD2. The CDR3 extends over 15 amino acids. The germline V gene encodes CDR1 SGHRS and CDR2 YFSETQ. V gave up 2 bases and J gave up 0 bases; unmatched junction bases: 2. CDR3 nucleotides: TGCGCCAGCAGCTTAGCGGGGGCGAGCACAGATACGCAGTATTTT. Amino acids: CASSLAGASTDTQYF.

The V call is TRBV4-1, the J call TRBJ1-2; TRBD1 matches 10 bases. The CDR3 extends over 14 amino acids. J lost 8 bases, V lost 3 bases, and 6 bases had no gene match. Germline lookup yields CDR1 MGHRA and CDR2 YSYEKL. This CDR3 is CASSQRDRGVGYTF. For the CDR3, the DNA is TGCGCCAGCAGCCAGAGGGACAGGGGTGTCGGCTACACCTTC.

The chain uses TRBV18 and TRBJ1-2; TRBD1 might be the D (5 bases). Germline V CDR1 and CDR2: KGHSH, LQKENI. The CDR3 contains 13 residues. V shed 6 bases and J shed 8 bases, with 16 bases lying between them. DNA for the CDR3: TGTGCCAGCTCGCAGGGCCCCTCAGGGGGCTACACCTTC. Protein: CASSQGPSGGYTF.

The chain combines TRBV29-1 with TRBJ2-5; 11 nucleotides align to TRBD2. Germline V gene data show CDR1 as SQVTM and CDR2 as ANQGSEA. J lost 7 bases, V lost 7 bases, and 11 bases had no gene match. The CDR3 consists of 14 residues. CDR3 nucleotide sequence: TGCAGCGCCTTCCTAGCGGGGGGCGCCTGGACCCAGTACTTC. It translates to CSAFLAGGAWTQYF.

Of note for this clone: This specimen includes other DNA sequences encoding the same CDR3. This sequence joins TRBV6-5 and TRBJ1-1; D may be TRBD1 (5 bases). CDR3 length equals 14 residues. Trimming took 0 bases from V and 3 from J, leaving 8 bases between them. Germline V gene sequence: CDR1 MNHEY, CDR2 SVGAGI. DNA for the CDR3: TGTGCCAGCAGTTACTCGCGAGGGGACACTGAAGCTTTCTTT. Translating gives CASSYSRGDTEAFF.

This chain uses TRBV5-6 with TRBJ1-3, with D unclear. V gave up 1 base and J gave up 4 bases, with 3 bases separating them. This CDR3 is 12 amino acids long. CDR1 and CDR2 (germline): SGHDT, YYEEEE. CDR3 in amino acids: CASSLTGNTIYF. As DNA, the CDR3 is TGTGCCAGCAGCTTGACCGGAAACACCATATATTTT. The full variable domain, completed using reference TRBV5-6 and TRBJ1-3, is DAGVTQSPTHLIKTRGQQVTLRCSPKSGHDTVSWYQQALGQGPQFIFQYYEEEERQRGNFPDRFSGHQFPNYSSELNVNALLLGDSALYLCASSLTGNTIYFGEGSWLTVV.

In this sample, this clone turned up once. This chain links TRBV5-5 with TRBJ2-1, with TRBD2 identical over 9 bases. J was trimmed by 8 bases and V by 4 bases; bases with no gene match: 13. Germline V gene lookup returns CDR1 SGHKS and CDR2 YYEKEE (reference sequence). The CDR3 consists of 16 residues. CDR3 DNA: TGTGCCAGCAGCACCTCCGGGACTAGCATGATGTATGAGCAGTTCTTC. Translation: CASSTSGTSMMYEQFF.

The chain's CDR3 is CASSPGQTYEQYF. For the CDR3, the DNA is TGTGCCAGCTCACCAGGGCAGACCTACGAGCAGTACTTC. This sequence joins TRBV18 and TRBJ2-7, with D unclear. The ends were cut back, 2 bases at V and 2 bases at J, with 7 bases in the middle. Germline CDR1 is KGHSH and CDR2 is LQKENI. The CDR3 runs to 13 residues.

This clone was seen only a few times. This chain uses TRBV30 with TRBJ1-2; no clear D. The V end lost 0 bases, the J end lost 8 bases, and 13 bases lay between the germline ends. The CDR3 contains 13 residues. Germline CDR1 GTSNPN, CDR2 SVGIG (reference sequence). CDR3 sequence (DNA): TGTGCCTGGAGTGTACCCACCTACAAAGGCTACACCTTC. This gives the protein CAWSVPTYKGYTF.

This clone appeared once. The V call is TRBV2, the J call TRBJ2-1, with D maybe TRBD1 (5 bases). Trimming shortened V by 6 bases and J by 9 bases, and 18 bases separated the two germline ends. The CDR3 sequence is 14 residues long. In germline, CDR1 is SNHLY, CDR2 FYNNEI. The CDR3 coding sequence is TGTGCCAGCAGCGTACAGGACACCCCAGGTGAGCAGTTCTTC. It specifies CASSVQDTPGEQFF.

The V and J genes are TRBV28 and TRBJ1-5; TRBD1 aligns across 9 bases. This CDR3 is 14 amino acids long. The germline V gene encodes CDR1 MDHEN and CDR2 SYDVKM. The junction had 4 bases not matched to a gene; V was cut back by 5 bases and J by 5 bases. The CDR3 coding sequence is TGTGCCAGCAGTCGAGACAGGGGGGATCAGCCCCAGCATTTT. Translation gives CASSRDRGDQPQHF.

The CDR3 DNA sequence: TGTGCCAGCAGCAAACGTGGCGGGGGGGGCACAGATACGCAGTATTTT. The encoded protein is CASSKRGGGGTDTQYF. The chain couples TRBV21-1 to TRBJ2-3; TRBD2, the D gene given by the table, was not confirmed from the DNA. TRBV21-1 is a known pseudogene. The CDR3 length is 16 residues.

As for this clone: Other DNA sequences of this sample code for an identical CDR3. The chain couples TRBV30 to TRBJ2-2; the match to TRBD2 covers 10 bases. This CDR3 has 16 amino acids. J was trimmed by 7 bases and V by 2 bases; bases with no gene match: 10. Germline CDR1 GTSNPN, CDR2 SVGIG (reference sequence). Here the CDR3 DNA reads TGTGCCTGGAGTCGGGTAGCGGGGGGCGGGGGCGGGGAGCTGTTTTTT. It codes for CAWSRVAGGGGGELFF.

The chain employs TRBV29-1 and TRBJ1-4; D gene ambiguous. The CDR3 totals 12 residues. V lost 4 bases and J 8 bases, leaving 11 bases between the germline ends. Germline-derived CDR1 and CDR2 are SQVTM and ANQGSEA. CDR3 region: CSVGALPEKLFF. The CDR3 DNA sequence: TGCAGCGTTGGGGCCCTCCCAGAAAAACTGTTTTTT.

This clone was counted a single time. The DNA for the CDR3 is TGTGCCAGCAGCTCGGCCCCGAGCTCTGGAAACACCATATATTTT. Translation gives CASSSAPSSGNTIYF. The chain couples TRBV5-6 to TRBJ1-3; unclear D gene. Germline V gene lookup returns CDR1 SGHDT and CDR2 YYEEEE. The V end was cut by 3 bases, the J end by 0 bases, with 10 bases between. CDR3 length: 15 residues.

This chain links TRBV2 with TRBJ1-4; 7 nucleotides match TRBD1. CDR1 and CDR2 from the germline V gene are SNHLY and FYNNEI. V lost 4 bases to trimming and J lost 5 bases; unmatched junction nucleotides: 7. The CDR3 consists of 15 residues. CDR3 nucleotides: TGTGCCAGCAGTGGGCCGGGACAGAAAAATGAAAAACTGTTTTTT. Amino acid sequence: CASSGPGQKNEKLFF.

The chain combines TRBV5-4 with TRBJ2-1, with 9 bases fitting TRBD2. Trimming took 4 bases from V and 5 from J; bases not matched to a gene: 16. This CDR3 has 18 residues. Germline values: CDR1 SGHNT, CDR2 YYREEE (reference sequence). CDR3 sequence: CASSPPNLRGGGDNEQFF. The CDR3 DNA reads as TGTGCCAGCAGCCCTCCCAATCTGCGGGGGGGTGGAGACAATGAGCAGTTCTTC. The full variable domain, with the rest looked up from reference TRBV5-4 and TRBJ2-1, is ETGVTQSPTHLIKTRGQQVTLRCSSQSGHNTVSWYQQALGQGPQFIFQYYREEENGRGNFPPRFSGLQFPNYSSELNVNALELDDSALYLCASSPPNLRGGGDNEQFFGPGTRLTVL.

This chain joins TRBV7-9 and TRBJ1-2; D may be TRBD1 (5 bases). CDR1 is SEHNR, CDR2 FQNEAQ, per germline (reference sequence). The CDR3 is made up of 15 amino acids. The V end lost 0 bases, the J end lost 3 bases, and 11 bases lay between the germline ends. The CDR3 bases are TGTGCCAGCAGCTTAGCCTCCAGGGAGGACTATGGCTACACCTTC. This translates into CASSLASREDYGYTF.

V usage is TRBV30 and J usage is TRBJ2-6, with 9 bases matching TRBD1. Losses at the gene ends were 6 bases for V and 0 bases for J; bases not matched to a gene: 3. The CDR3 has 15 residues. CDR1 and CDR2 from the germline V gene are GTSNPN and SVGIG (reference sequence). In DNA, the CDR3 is TGTGCCTGTGACAGGGGGGTCTCTGGGGCCAACGTCCTGACTTTC. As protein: CACDRGVSGANVLTF.

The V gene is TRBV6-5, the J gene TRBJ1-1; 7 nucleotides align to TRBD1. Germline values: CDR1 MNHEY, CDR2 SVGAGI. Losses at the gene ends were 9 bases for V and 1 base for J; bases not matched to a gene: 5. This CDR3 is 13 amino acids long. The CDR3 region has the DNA TGTGCCAGTCAAACAGGGGCGAACACTGAAGCTTTCTTT. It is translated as CASQTGANTEAFF.

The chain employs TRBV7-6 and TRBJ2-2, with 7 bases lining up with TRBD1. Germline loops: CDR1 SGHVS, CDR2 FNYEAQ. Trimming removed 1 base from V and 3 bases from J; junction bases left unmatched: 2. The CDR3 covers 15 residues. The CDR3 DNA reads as TGTGCCAGCAGCTTAGAACAGGGGCACACCGGGGAGCTGTTTTTT. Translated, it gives CASSLEQGHTGELFF.